This T cell receptor beta chain was sequenced for a study of OX40 agonist ivuxolimab in advanced cancers. CDR1 is SQVTM, CDR2 ANQGSEA, per germline. V dropped 7 bases and J dropped 4 bases, with 13 bases sitting between them. This CDR3 has 12 residues. Sequenced by immunoSEQ multiplex PCR; TCRdb stores in-frame clones only, minus some. The sample has under 85,000 clones, about 94% seen once. Comments on this clone: Its antigen is currently unknown.

Study findings and constraints: The authors did not determine the antigen specificity of the expanded peripheral T cells.

The sample here was CD4+ or CD8+ T cells sorted from blood, taken in a trial of the OX40 agonist ivuxolimab. This chain connects TRBV29-1 to TRBJ1-1; a weak D match, TRBD1 (6 bases). This receptor was obtained from an adult with an advanced solid tumor such as melanoma, head and neck, liver or kidney cancer. The CDR3 loop reads CSAVGGPTEAFF. The DNA for the CDR3 is TGCAGCGCCGTCGGGGGCCCCACTGAAGCTTTCTTT.